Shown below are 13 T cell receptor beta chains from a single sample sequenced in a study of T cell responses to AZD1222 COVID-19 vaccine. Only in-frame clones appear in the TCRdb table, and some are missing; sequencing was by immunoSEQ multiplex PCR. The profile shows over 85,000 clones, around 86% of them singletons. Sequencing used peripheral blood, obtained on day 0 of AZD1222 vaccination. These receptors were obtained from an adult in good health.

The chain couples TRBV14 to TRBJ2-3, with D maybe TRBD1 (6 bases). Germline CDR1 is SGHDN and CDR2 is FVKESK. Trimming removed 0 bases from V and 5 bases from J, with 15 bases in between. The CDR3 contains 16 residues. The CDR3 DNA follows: TGTGCCAGCAGCCAAGATGGCAGGGGCGTGATAGATACGCAGTATTTT. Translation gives CASSQDGRGVIDTQYF. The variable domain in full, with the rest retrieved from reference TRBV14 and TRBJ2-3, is EAGVTQFPSHSVIEKGQTVTLRCDPISGHDNLYWYRRVMGKEIKFLLHFVKESKQDESGMPNNRFLAERTGGTYSTLKVQPAELEDSGVYFCASSQDGRGVIDTQYFGPGTRLTVL.

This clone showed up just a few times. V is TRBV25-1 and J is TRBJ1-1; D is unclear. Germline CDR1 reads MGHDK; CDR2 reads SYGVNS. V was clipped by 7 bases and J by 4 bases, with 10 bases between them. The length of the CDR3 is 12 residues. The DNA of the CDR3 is TGTGCCAGCATGGCAGGTGCCACTGAAGCTTTCTTT. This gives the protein CASMAGATEAFF.

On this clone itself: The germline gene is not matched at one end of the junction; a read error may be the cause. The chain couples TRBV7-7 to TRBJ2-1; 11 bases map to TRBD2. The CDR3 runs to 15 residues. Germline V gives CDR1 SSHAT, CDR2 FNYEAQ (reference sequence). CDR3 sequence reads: CASSLIAGGYNEQFF. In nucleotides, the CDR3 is TGTGCTAGCAGCTTGATAGCGGGAGGGTACAATGAGCAGTTCTTC.

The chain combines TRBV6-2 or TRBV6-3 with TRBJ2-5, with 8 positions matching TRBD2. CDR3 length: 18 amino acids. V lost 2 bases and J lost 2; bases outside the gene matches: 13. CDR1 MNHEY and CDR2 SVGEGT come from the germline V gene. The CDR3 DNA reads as TGTGCCAGCAGTTACAGCTTGGGGCTAGCGGGCGAGCAAGAGACCCAGTACTTC. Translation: CASSYSLGLAGEQETQYF.

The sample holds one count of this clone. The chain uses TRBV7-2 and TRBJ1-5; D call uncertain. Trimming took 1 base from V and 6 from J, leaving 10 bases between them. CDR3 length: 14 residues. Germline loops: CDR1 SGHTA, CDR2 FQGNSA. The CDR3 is CASSLVTGGQPQHF. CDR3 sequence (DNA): TGTGCCAGCAGCTTAGTGACCGGCGGTCAGCCCCAGCATTTT. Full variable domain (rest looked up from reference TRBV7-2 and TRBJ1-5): GAGVSQSPSNKVTEKGKDVELRCDPISGHTALYWYRQSLGQGLEFLIYFQGNSAPDKSGLPSDRFSAERTGGSVSTLTIQRTQQEDSAVYLCASSLVTGGQPQHFGDGTRLSIL.

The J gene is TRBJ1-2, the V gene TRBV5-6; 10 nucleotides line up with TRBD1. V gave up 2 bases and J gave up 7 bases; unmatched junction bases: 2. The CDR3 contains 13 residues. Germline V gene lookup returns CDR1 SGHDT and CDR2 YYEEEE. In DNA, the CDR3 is TGTGCCAGCAGCTTCCGGGACAGGGGTGGCTACACCTTC. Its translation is CASSFRDRGGYTF.

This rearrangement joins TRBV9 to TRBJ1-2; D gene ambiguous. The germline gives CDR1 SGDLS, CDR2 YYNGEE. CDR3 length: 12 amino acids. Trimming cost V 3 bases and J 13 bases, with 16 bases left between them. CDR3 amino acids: CASSARREGLTF. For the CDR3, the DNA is TGTGCCAGCAGCGCCCGGAGAGAGGGTCTCACCTTC.

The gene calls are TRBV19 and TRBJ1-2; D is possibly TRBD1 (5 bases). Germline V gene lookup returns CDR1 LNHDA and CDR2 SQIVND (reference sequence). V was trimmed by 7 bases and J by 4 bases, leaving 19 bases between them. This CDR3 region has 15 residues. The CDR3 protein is CASTQDMTDLYGYTF. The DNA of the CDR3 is TGTGCCAGTACCCAAGACATGACAGACCTCTATGGCTACACCTTC.

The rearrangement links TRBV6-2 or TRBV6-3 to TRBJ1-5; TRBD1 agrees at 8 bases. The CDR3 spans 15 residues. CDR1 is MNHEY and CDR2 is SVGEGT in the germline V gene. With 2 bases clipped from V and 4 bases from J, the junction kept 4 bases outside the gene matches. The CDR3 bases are TGTGCCAGCAGTTACGTACAGGGGGGAAATCAGCCCCAGCATTTT. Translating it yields CASSYVQGGNQPQHF.

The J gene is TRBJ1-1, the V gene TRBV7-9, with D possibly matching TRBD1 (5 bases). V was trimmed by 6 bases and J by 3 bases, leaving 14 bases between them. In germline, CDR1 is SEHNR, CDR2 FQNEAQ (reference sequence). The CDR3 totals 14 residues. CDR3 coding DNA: TGTGCCAGCAGTTTATTACAGGTTCACACTGAAGCTTTCTTT. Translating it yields CASSLLQVHTEAFF.

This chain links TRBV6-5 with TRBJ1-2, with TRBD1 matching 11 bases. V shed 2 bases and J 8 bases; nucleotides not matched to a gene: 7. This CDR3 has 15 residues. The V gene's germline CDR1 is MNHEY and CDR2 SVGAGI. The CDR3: CASSYAGTGGKGYTF. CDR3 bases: TGTGCCAGCAGTTACGCCGGGACAGGGGGAAAGGGCTACACCTTC.

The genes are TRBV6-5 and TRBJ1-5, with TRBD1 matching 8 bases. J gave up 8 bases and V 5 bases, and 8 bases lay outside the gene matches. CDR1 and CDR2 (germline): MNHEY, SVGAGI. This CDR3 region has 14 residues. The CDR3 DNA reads TGTGCCAGCAGTAACCGACAGGGGAGGGAGCCCCAGCATTTT. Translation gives CASSNRQGREPQHF.

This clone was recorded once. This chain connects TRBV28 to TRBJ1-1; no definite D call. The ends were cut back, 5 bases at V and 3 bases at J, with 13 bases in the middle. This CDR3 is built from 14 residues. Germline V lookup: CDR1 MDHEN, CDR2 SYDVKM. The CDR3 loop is CASSTPRIHTEAFF. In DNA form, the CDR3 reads TGTGCCAGCAGTACGCCCCGGATTCACACTGAAGCTTTCTTT.